This record concerns one TCR beta chain sequence. Its specificity is unknown. Every patient underwent thyroid surgery untreated. This sample stems from a study of metastatic and nonmetastatic thyroid tumors. The overall study: From malignant and benign thyroid patients, repertoires in blood and in tumor or nodule tissue were compared.

Points from the study as a whole: Benign nodules reportedly had significantly lower TCR beta diversity than malignant thyroid tumors in blood and tumor.

V lost 6 bases, J lost 4 bases, and 22 bases lay in between. The CDR3 has 17 amino acids. The germline V gene has CDR1 MDHEN and CDR2 SYDVKM. The authors' processing: For papillary thyroid cancer, a distant-metastasis classifier was constructed from CDR3 differences observed across clinicopathological groups. TCRdb reanalyzed the PCR reads via MiXCR. The V and J calls here are based on TCRdb, not the publication. The sample includes roughly 40,000 clones, roughly a quarter of them seen just once. This clonotype was obtained from a female donor with papillary thyroid cancer or a benign thyroid nodule (not recorded which). Some clones in this sample may be carry-over from other donors' samples. The source material was tumor tissue. The chain combines TRBV28 with TRBJ2-1, with TRBD1 as a possible D gene (6 bases). CDR3 bases: TGTGCCAGCAGACGTACAGGGATACAGTCTCTATACAATGAGCAGTTCTTC. Translation: CASRRTGIQSLYNEQFF.